The 15 T cell receptor beta chains presented below share a single source sample, sequenced in a study of shared clonotypes between healthy human individuals. The repertoire was sequenced with immunoSEQ multiplex PCR; TCRdb's copy has only in-frame clones and lacks some. Among around 700,000 clones listed, under 80% were seen once. The sample was memory CD4+ T cells sorted from blood. Subset reported: CD45RA-negative fraction. These receptors all stem from a woman in her thirties in good health.

V and J are TRBV7-8 and TRBJ1-2, with unresolved D. The germline V gene has CDR1 SGHVS and CDR2 FQNEAQ. Trimming took 7 bases from V and 3 from J, leaving 24 bases between them. The CDR3 has 17 amino acids. DNA for the CDR3: TGTGCCAGCACCAACCTGGTCGGAGCAGAGACGTACTATGGCTACACCTTC. Protein sequence: CASTNLVGAETYYGYTF.

The chain combines TRBV5-1 with TRBJ2-7; D perhaps matches TRBD1 (6 bases). Germline loops: CDR1 SGHRS, CDR2 YFSETQ. The CDR3 covers 14 residues. The V end lost 3 bases, the J end lost 3 bases, and 13 bases lay between the germline ends. CDR3 in amino acids: CASSSGQNLYEQYF. The CDR3 DNA reads as TGCGCCAGCAGCTCCGGACAGAACCTCTACGAGCAGTACTTC.

This chain uses TRBV5-3 with TRBJ1-1, with 8 bases fitting TRBD1. TRBV5-3 is designated an ORF whose function remains uncertain. V shed 0 bases, J shed 4 bases, and the junction held 2 bases outside the gene matches. The length of the CDR3 is 14 residues. CDR3 bases: TGTGCCAGAAGCTTGGCCGACAGGGGCACTGAAGCTTTCTTT. Translation: CARSLADRGTEAFF.

The chain is built from TRBV6-1 and TRBJ1-3, with 9 bases lining up with TRBD1. CDR1 and CDR2 from the germline V gene are MNHNS and SASEGT. The CDR3 covers 16 residues. V shed 3 bases, J shed 1 base, and the junction held 4 bases outside the gene matches. The CDR3 is CASSDPGQGSGNTIYF. The DNA for the CDR3 is TGTGCCAGCAGTGATCCGGGACAGGGATCTGGAAACACCATATATTTT.

The chain combines TRBV5-1 with TRBJ1-1; 9 nucleotides line up with TRBD1. Germline CDR1 reads SGHRS; CDR2 reads YFSETQ. V gave up 7 bases and J gave up 4 bases; unmatched junction bases: 11. There are 15 residues in the CDR3. The CDR3 bases are TGCGCCAGCGAACAGGGGGCTGGGAGGGGCACTGAAGCTTTCTTT. Translating gives CASEQGAGRGTEAFF.

The V call is TRBV28, the J call TRBJ2-1, with D possibly TRBD1 on 5 matching bases. The V end was cut by 5 bases, the J end by 0 bases, with 14 bases between. The CDR3 has 16 residues. Germline lookup yields CDR1 MDHEN and CDR2 SYDVKM. The CDR3 coding sequence is TGTGCCAGCAGTACCCAGGGTTCCTACTCCTACAATGAGCAGTTCTTC. Its protein product is CASSTQGSYSYNEQFF.

The chain carries TRBV6-5 and TRBJ2-1, with 12 bases identical to TRBD2. The CDR3 contains 14 residues. Per the germline V gene, CDR1 is MNHEY and CDR2 is SVGAGI. J gave up 7 bases and V 7 bases, and 5 bases lay outside the gene matches. The CDR3 nucleotides are TGTGCCAGCAACCGGGGACTAGCGGGTAATGAGCAGTTCTTC. Translating gives CASNRGLAGNEQFF.

The chain couples TRBV5-8 to TRBJ1-1; TRBD1 aligns across 7 bases. CDR1 and CDR2 (germline): SGHTS, YDEGEE. The CDR3 has 15 amino acids. Trimming cost V 2 bases and J 1 base; bases outside gene matches: 5. The CDR3 DNA follows: TGTGCCAGCAGCTTCTGGACAGGCGGGAACACTGAAGCTTTCTTT. This translates into CASSFWTGGNTEAFF.

This clone came up a few times. The chain links TRBV6-5 to TRBJ2-5; maybe TRBD1 (6 bases). The germline CDR1 and CDR2 sequences are MNHEY and SVGAGI. V lost 0 bases to trimming and J lost 4 bases, with 15 bases between them. The CDR3 runs to 16 residues. For the CDR3, the DNA is TGTGCCAGCAGTTACTCGTTTGCAGGGGCGGCAGAGACCCAGTACTTC. Its translation: CASSYSFAGAAETQYF.

The V gene is TRBV2, the J gene TRBJ1-2; D may be TRBD1 (6 bases). This CDR3 contains 13 residues. The V gene's germline CDR1 is SNHLY and CDR2 FYNNEI. The V end was cut by 7 bases, the J end by 7 bases, with 16 bases between. The CDR3 reads CASKLQGVGGYTF. The CDR3 DNA sequence: TGTGCCAGCAAATTACAGGGAGTTGGTGGCTACACCTTC.

The chain recombines TRBV11-2 with TRBJ2-3; D perhaps matches TRBD2 (5 bases). The CDR3 consists of 16 residues. Deletions cut 6 bases from V and 2 bases from J, with 18 bases between. Germline CDR1 and CDR2: SGHAT and FQNNGV. CDR3 sequence reads: CASRSGRTFHTDTQYF. The CDR3 DNA sequence: TGTGCCAGCAGATCCGGCCGGACTTTTCACACAGATACGCAGTATTTT.

The J gene is TRBJ2-2, the V gene TRBV7-9; D may correspond to TRBD1 or TRBD2 (6 bases each). V lost 4 bases and J lost 5, with 14 bases in between. Germline V CDR1 and CDR2: SEHNR, FQNEAQ (reference sequence). The CDR3 contains 15 residues. The CDR3 DNA follows: TGTGCCAGCAGCTCCTGGGGGGCAGGAACCGGGGAGCTGTTTTTT. Its protein is CASSSWGAGTGELFF.

This chain uses TRBV7-3 with TRBJ2-3; D is uncertain. This CDR3 region has 11 residues. V lost 6 bases and J lost 6, with 7 bases in between. Germline CDR1 and CDR2: SGHTA and FQGTGA. CDR3 protein: CASSEADTQYF. In nucleotides, the CDR3 is TGTGCCAGCAGTGAGGCGGATACGCAGTATTTT.

This clone was observed a handful of times. The chain carries TRBV29-1 and TRBJ2-1; D may correspond to TRBD1 or TRBD2 (6 bases each). CDR1 is SQVTM and CDR2 is ANQGSEA in the germline V gene. Trimming took 6 bases from V and 4 from J, leaving 13 bases between them. The CDR3 is made up of 13 amino acids. The CDR3 DNA follows: TGCAGCGTGCGTGAGGGGGGATACAATGAGCAGTTCTTC. Translation gives CSVREGGYNEQFF.

The V gene is TRBV19, the J gene TRBJ2-3; D gene unclear. Germline V gene lookup returns CDR1 LNHDA and CDR2 SQIVND (reference sequence). Trimming took 2 bases from V and 4 from J, leaving 10 bases between them. This CDR3 has 14 amino acids. CDR3 amino acids: CASSIKAQSDTQYF. CDR3 nucleotide sequence: TGTGCCAGTAGTATAAAGGCGCAGTCAGATACGCAGTATTTT.